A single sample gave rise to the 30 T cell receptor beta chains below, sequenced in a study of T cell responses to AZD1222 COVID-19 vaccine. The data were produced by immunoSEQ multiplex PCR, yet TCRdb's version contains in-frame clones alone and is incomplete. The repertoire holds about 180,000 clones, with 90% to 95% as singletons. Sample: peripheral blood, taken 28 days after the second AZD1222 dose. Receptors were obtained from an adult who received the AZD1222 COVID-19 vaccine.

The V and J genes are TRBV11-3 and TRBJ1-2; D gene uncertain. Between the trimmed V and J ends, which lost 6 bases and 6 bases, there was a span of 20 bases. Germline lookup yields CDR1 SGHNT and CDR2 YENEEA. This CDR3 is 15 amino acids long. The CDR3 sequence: CASRSSNGFNHGYTF. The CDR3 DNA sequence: TGTGCCAGCAGATCGTCCAATGGCTTCAACCATGGCTACACCTTC.

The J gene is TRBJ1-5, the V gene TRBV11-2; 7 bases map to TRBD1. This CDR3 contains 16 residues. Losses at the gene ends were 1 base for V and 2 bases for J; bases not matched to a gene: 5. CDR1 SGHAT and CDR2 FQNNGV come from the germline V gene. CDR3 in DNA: TGTGCCAGCAGCTTAGCCGGGACAGATGGCAATCAGCCCCAGCATTTT. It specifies CASSLAGTDGNQPQHF.

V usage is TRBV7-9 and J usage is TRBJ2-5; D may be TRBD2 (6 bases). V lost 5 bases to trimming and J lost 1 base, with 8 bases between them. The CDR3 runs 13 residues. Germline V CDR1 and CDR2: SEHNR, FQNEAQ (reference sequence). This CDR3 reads CASSAGSQETQYF. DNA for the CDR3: TGTGCCAGCAGCGCCGGGAGCCAAGAGACCCAGTACTTC.

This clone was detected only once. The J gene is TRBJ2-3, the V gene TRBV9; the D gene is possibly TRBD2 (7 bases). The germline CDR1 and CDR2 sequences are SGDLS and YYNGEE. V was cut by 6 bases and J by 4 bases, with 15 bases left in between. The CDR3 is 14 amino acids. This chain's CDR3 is CASTERGGPDTQYF. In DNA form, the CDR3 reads TGTGCCAGCACCGAAAGGGGGGGGCCAGATACGCAGTATTTT.

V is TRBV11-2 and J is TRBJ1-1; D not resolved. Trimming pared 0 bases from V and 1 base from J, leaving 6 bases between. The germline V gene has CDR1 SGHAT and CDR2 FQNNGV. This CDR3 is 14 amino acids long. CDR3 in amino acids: CASSLDLTNTEAFF. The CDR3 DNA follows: TGTGCCAGCAGCTTAGATCTGACGAACACTGAAGCTTTCTTT.

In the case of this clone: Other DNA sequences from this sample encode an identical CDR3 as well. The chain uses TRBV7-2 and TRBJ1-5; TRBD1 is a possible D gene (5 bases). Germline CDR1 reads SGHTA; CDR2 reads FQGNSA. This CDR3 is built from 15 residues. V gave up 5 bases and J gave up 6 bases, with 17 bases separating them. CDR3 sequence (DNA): TGTGCCAGCAGCCCCCGACAGATCGTCGGTCAGCCCCAGCATTTT. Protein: CASSPRQIVGQPQHF.

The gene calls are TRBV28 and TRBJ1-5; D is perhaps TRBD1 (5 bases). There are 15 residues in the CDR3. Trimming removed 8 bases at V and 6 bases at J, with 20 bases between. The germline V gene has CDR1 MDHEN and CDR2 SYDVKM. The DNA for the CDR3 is TGTGCCAGCGTCCCCCGGCAGGGTGCCCGTCAGCCCCAGCATTTT. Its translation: CASVPRQGARQPQHF.

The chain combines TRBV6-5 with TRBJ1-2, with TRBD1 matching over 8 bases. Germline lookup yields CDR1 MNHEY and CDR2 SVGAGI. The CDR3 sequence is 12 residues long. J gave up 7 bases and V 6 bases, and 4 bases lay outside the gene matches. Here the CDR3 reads CASRQGVGGYTF. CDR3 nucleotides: TGTGCCAGCAGACAGGGGGTAGGTGGCTACACCTTC.

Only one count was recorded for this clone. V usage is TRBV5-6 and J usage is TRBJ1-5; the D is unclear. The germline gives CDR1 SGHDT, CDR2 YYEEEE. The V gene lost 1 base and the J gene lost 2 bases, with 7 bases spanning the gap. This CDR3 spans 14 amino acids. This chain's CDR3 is CASSLRGGNQPQHF. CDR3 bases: TGTGCCAGCAGCTTGCGCGGAGGCAATCAGCCCCAGCATTTT. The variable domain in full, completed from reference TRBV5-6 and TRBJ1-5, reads DAGVTQSPTHLIKTRGQQVTLRCSPKSGHDTVSWYQQALGQGPQFIFQYYEEEERQRGNFPDRFSGHQFPNYSSELNVNALLLGDSALYLCASSLRGGNQPQHFGDGTRLSIL.

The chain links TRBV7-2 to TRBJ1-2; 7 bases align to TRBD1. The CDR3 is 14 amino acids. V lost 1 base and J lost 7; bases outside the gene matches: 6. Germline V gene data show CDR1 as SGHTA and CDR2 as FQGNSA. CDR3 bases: TGTGCCAGCAGCTTAGGAATACAGGGGACTGGCTACACCTTC. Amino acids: CASSLGIQGTGYTF. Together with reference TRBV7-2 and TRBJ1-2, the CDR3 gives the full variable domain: GAGVSQSPSNKVTEKGKDVELRCDPISGHTALYWYRQSLGQGLEFLIYFQGNSAPDKSGLPSDRFSAERTGGSVSTLTIQRTQQEDSAVYLCASSLGIQGTGYTFGSGTRLTVV.

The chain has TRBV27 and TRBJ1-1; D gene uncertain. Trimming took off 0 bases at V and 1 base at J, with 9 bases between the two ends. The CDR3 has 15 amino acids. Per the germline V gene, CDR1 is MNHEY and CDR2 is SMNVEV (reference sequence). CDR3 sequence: CASSLSLAGNTEAFF. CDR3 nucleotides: TGTGCCAGCAGTTTATCCCTCGCAGGGAACACTGAAGCTTTCTTT.

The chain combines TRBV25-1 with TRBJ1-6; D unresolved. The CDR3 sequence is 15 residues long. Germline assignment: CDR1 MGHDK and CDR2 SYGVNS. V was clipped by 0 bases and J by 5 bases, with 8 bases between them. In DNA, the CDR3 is TGTGCCAGCAGTGAATATCGGCAGGATAATTCACCCCTCCACTTT. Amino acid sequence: CASSEYRQDNSPLHF.

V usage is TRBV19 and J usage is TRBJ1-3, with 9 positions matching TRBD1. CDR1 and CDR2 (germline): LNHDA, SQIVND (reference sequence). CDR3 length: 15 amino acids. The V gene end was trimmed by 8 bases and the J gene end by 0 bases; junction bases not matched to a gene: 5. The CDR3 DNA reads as TGTGCCAGTGCCGACAGGGGGTACTCTGGAAACACCATATATTTT. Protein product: CASADRGYSGNTIYF.

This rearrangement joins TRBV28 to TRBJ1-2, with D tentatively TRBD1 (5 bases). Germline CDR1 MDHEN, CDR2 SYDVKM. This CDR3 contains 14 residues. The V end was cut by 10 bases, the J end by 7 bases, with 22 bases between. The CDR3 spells CATQVGQGVGGYTF. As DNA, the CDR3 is TGTGCCACCCAGGTGGGGCAGGGAGTTGGTGGCTACACCTTC.

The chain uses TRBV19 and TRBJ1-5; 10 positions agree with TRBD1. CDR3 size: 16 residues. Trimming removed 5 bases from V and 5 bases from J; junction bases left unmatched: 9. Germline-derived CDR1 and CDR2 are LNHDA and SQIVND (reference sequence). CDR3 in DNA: TGTGCCAGTAGTTCCGATAGGACAGGGGGGGATCAGCCCCAGCATTTT. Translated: CASSSDRTGGDQPQHF.

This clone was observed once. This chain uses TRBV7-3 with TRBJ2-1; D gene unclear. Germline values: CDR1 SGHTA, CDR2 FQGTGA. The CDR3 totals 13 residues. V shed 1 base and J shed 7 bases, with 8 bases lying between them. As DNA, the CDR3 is TGTGCCAGCAGCTTAAATTTCGGTAATGAGCAGTTCTTC. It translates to CASSLNFGNEQFF.

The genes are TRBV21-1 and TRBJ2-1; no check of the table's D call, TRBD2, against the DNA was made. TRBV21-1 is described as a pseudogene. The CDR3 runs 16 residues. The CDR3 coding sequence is TGTGCCAGCAGCACCCCCCGGGGGTATCGGTACAATGAGCAGTTCTTC. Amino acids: CASSTPRGYRYNEQFF.

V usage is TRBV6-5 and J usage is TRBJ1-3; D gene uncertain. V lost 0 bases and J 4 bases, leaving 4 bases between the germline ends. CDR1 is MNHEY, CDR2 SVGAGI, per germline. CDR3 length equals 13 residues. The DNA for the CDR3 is TGTGCCAGCAGTTACTCAGGAGGAAACACCATATATTTT. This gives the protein CASSYSGGNTIYF.

In DNA form, the CDR3 reads TGTGCCAGCAGAACCTGGGGCAGGCCAAGGGATGGCTACACCTTC. This encodes CASRTWGRPRDGYTF. V and J are TRBV5-4 and TRBJ1-2; possibly TRBD1 for D (5 bases). The germline gives CDR1 SGHNT, CDR2 YYREEE (reference sequence). V was cut by 5 bases and J by 6 bases, with 20 bases left in between. The CDR3 contains 15 residues.

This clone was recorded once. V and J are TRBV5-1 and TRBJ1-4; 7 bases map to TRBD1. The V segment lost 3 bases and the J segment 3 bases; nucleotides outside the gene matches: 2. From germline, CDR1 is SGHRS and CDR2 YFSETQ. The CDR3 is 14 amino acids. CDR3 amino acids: CASSWGQPNEKLFF. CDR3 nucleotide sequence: TGCGCCAGCAGCTGGGGACAGCCTAATGAAAAACTGTTTTTT.

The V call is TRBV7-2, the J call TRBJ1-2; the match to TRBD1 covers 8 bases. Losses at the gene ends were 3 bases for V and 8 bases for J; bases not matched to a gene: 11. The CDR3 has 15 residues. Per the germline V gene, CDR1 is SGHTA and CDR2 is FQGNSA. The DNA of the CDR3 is TGTGCCAGCAGCTTCGGCGGGCAGGGGGCGGCCGGCTACACCTTC. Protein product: CASSFGGQGAAGYTF.

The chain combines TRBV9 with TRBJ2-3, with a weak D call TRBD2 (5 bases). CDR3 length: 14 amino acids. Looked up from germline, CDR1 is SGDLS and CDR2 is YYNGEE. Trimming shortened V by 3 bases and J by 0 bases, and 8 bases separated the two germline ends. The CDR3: CASSATTSTDTQYF. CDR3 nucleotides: TGTGCCAGCAGCGCGACTACGAGCACAGATACGCAGTATTTT.

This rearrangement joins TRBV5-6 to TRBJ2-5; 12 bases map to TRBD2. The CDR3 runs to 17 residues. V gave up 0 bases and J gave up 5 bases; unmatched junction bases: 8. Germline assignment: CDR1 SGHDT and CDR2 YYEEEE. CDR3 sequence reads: CASSLASGRDIRETQYF. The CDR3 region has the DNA TGTGCCAGCAGCTTGGCTAGCGGGAGGGATATTAGGGAGACCCAGTACTTC.

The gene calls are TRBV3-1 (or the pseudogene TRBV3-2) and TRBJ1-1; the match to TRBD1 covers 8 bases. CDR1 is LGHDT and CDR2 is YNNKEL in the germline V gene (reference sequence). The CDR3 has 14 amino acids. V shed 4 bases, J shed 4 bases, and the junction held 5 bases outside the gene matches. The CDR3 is CASSLKQGGTEAFF. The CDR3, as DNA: TGTGCCAGCAGCCTAAAACAGGGGGGCACTGAAGCTTTCTTT.

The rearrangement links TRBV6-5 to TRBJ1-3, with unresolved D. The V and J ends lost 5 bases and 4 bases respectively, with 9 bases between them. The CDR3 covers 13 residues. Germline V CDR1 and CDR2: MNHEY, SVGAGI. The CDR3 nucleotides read TGTGCCAGCAGTCTTGCTTCGGGAAACACCATATATTTT. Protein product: CASSLASGNTIYF.

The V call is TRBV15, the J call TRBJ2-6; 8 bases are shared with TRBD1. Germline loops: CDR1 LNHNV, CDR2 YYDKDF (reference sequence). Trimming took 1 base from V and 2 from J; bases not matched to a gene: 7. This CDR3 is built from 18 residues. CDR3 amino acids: CATSRVASGGAGANVLTF. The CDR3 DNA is TGTGCCACCAGCAGAGTAGCGTCAGGGGGCGCTGGGGCCAACGTCCTGACTTTC. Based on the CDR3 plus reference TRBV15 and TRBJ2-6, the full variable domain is DAMVIQNPRYQVTQFGKPVTLSCSQTLNHNVMYWYQQKSSQAPKLLFHYYDKDFNNEADTPDNFQSRRPNTSFCFLDIRSPGLGDTAMYLCATSRVASGGAGANVLTFGAGSRLTVL.

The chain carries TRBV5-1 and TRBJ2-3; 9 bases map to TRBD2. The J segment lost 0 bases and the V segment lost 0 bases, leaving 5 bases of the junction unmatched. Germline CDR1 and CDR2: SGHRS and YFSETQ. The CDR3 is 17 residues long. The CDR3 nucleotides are TGCGCCAGCAGCTTGGGGGTTCTAGCGGGGAGCACAGATACGCAGTATTTT. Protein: CASSLGVLAGSTDTQYF.

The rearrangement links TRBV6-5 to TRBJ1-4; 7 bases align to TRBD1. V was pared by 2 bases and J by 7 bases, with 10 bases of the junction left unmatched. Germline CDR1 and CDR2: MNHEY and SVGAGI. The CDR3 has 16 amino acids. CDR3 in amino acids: CASSYQRQGLGEKLFF. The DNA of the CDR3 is TGTGCCAGCAGTTACCAGCGACAGGGCCTAGGTGAAAAACTGTTTTTT.

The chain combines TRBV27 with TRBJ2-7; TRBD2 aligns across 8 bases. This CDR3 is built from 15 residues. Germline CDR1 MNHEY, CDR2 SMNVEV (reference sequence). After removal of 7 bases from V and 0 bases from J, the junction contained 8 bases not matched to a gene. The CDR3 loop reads CASTHRGGSSYEQYF. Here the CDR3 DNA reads TGTGCCAGCACCCACCGGGGGGGCAGCTCCTACGAGCAGTACTTC.

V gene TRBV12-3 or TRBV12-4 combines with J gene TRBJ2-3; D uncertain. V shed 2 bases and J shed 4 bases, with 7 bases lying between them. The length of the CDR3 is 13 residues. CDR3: CASSLRAADTQYF. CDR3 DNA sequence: TGTGCCAGCAGTTTAAGGGCGGCAGATACGCAGTATTTT.